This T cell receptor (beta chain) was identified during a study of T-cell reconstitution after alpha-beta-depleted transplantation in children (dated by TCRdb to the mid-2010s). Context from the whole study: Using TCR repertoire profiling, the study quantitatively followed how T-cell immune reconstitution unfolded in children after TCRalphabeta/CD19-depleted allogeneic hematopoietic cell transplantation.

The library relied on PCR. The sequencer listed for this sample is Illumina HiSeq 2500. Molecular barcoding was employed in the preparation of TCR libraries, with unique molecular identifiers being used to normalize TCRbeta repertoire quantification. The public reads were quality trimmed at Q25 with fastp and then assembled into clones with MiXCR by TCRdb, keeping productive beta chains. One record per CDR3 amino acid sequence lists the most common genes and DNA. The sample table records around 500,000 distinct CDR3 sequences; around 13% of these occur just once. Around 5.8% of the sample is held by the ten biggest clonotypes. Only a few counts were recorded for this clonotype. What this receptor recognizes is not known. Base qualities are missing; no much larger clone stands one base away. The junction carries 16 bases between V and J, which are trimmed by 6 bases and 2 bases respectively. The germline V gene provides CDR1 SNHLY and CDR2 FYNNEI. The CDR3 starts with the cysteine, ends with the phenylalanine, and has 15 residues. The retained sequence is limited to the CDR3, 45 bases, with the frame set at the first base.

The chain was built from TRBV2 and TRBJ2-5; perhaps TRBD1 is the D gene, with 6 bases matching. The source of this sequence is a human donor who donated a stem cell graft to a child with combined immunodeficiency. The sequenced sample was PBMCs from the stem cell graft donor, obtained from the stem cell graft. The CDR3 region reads CASSENPGTQETQYF. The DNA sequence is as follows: TGTGCCAGCAGCGAAAACCCCGGGACACAAGAGACCCAGTACTTC.